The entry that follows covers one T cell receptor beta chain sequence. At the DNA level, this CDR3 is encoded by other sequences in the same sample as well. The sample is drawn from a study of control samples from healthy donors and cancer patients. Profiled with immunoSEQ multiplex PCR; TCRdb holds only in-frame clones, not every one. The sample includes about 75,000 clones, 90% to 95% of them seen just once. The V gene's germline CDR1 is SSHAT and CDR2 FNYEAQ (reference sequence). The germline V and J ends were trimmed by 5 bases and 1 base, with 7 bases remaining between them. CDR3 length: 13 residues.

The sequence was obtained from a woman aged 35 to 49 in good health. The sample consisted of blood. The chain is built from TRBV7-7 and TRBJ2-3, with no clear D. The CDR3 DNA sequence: TGTGCCAGCAGCCCCCCGGGCACAGATACGCAGTATTTT. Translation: CASSPPGTDTQYF.